The rows below give T cell receptor beta chains drawn from one sample of a study of blood T cell repertoires in COVID-19. Assay used: immunoSEQ multiplex PCR; TCRdb lists only in-frame clones, some missing. The sample lists 120,000 to 150,000 clones, about nine tenths occurring once. Sequencing used peripheral blood. The receptors shown here come from a human donor in a cohort sampled during active COVID-19. CDR3s include the opening cysteine and the closing phenylalanine or tryptophan. A D gene is named only where the DNA matches it firmly. Clone size is stated in some rows and not others, as once, few, many or a class when expanded.

V gene: TRBV2
clone size: .
D gene: TRBD2
J gene: TRBJ2-5
CDR3 protein: CASSEGQAGGPLQETQYF
CDR3 DNA: TGTGCCAGCAGTGAGGGGCAAGCGGGGGGCCCATTGCAAGAGACCCAGTACTTC

V gene: TRBV5-1
clone size: .
D gene: TRBD1
J gene: TRBJ1-2
CDR3 protein: CASSSGTGHYGYTF
CDR3 DNA: TGCGCCAGCAGCTCTGGGACAGGCCACTATGGCTACACCTTC

V gene: TRBV7-2
clone size: .
D gene: .
J gene: TRBJ2-5
CDR3 protein: CASSGRQGRGQETQYF
CDR3 DNA: TGTGCCAGCAGCGGACGTCAGGGAAGGGGGCAAGAGACCCAGTACTTC

V gene: TRBV7-9
clone size: .
D gene: .
J gene: TRBJ2-7
CDR3 protein: CASSKEGGGQYF
CDR3 DNA: TGTGCCAGCAGCAAAGAAGGAGGAGGGCAGTACTTC

V gene: TRBV5-4
clone size: .
D gene: .
J gene: TRBJ1-4
CDR3 protein: CASRLNQGGKLFF
CDR3 DNA: TGTGCCAGCAGACTAAATCAGGGAGGAAAACTGTTTTTT

V gene: TRBV19
clone size: .
D gene: TRBD1
J gene: TRBJ1-1
CDR3 protein: CASSIGGQGNQAFF
CDR3 DNA: TGTGCCAGTAGTATAGGGGGACAGGGGAACCAAGCTTTCTTT

V gene: TRBV5-1
clone size: medium-sized
D gene: .
J gene: TRBJ1-2
CDR3 protein: CASSAQGSNYGYTF
CDR3 DNA: TGCGCCAGCAGCGCACAGGGATCTAACTATGGCTACACCTTC

V gene: TRBV5-6
clone size: .
D gene: .
J gene: TRBJ2-1
CDR3 protein: CASSLPRTGYNEQFF
CDR3 DNA: TGTGCCAGCAGCTTGCCGAGGACGGGATACAATGAGCAGTTCTTC

V gene: TRBV19
clone size: few
D gene: TRBD1
J gene: TRBJ2-7
CDR3 protein: CASSIWDRREQYF
CDR3 DNA: TGTGCCAGTAGCATCTGGGACAGGCGCGAGCAGTACTTC

V gene: TRBV11-2
clone size: .
D gene: TRBD1
J gene: TRBJ1-5
CDR3 protein: CASSRNRRTGENQPQHF
CDR3 DNA: TGTGCCAGCAGCAGAAACCGACGGACAGGCGAAAATCAGCCCCAGCATTTT

V gene: TRBV13
clone size: .
D gene: TRBD1
J gene: TRBJ2-5
CDR3 protein: CASSAPGGLETQYF
CDR3 DNA: TGTGCCAGCAGCGCCCCAGGGGGCCTAGAGACCCAGTACTTC

V gene: TRBV2
clone size: few
D gene: .
J gene: TRBJ1-1
CDR3 protein: CASRVQVNTEAFF
CDR3 DNA: TGTGCCAGCAGAGTGCAGGTGAACACTGAAGCTTTCTTT

V gene: TRBV9
clone size: .
D gene: TRBD1
J gene: TRBJ2-2
CDR3 protein: CASSIGQGDTGELFF
CDR3 DNA: TGTGCCAGCAGCATTGGACAGGGGGACACCGGGGAGCTGTTTTTT

V gene: TRBV6-5
clone size: few
D gene: .
J gene: TRBJ2-3
CDR3 protein: CASSYQGVWDTQYF
CDR3 DNA: TGTGCCAGCAGTTACCAGGGCGTGTGGGATACGCAGTATTTT

V gene: TRBV12-3/TRBV12-4
clone size: once
D gene: TRBD1
J gene: TRBJ1-1
CDR3 protein: CASSGQGATEAFF
CDR3 DNA: TGTGCCAGCAGCGGACAGGGTGCAACTGAAGCTTTCTTT

V gene: TRBV16
clone size: .
D gene: .
J gene: TRBJ1-1
CDR3 protein: CASSQSSREAFF
CDR3 DNA: TGTGCCAGCAGCCAATCTTCCAGGGAAGCTTTCTTT

V gene: TRBV4-2
clone size: .
D gene: .
J gene: TRBJ1-5
CDR3 protein: CASSQKSGDLMSNQPQHF
CDR3 DNA: TGTGCCAGCAGCCAAAAGAGTGGAGACCTTATGAGCAATCAGCCCCAGCATTTT

V gene: TRBV20-1
clone size: .
D gene: .
J gene: TRBJ1-2
CDR3 protein: CSASQGIYGYTF
CDR3 DNA: TGCAGTGCTAGTCAGGGGATCTATGGCTACACCTTC

V gene: TRBV9
clone size: .
D gene: .
J gene: TRBJ2-7
CDR3 protein: CASSPRDGGGWGYEQYF
CDR3 DNA: TGTGCCAGCAGCCCCCGGGATGGGGGGGGCTGGGGGTACGAGCAGTACTTC

V gene: TRBV2
clone size: once
D gene: TRBD2
J gene: TRBJ2-7
CDR3 protein: CASRGTSGGRYEQYF
CDR3 DNA: TGTGCCAGCAGGGGCACTAGCGGGGGGCGCTACGAGCAGTACTTC

V gene: TRBV30
clone size: .
D gene: .
J gene: TRBJ2-7
CDR3 protein: CACSRDNSYEQYF
CDR3 DNA: TGTGCCTGCTCCCGGGACAACTCCTACGAGCAGTACTTC

V gene: TRBV18
clone size: .
D gene: TRBD1
J gene: TRBJ1-1
CDR3 protein: CASSPLDRGRVEAFF
CDR3 DNA: TGTGCCAGCTCACCCTTAGACAGGGGGCGCGTTGAAGCTTTCTTT

V gene: TRBV18
clone size: .
D gene: TRBD2
J gene: TRBJ2-1
CDR3 protein: CASSPPKLAGFHEQFF
CDR3 DNA: TGTGCCAGCTCACCACCGAAACTAGCGGGGTTTCATGAGCAGTTCTTC

V gene: TRBV3-1/TRBV3-2
clone size: once
D gene: .
J gene: TRBJ1-1
CDR3 protein: CASSQNRMNTEAFF
CDR3 DNA: TGTGCCAGCAGCCAAAACAGGATGAACACTGAAGCTTTCTTT

V gene: TRBV6-5
clone size: .
D gene: .
J gene: TRBJ1-2
CDR3 protein: CASSSGSPNYGYTF
CDR3 DNA: TGTGCCAGCAGTTCGGGGAGCCCTAACTATGGCTACACCTTC

V gene: TRBV27
clone size: .
D gene: .
J gene: TRBJ1-1
CDR3 protein: CASSSPRQNTEAFF
CDR3 DNA: TGTGCCAGCAGTTCCCCCCGACAGAACACTGAAGCTTTCTTT

V gene: TRBV27
clone size: .
D gene: TRBD1
J gene: TRBJ2-5
CDR3 protein: CASSRQGEETQYF
CDR3 DNA: TGTGCCAGCAGTCGACAGGGCGAAGAGACCCAGTACTTC

V gene: TRBV28
clone size: once
D gene: TRBD1
J gene: TRBJ2-5
CDR3 protein: CASSPPDRKTQYF
CDR3 DNA: TGTGCCAGCAGTCCACCGGACAGGAAGACCCAGTACTTC

V gene: TRBV7-8
clone size: .
D gene: .
J gene: TRBJ1-2
CDR3 protein: CASSLGPRGYTF
CDR3 DNA: TGTGCCAGCAGCTTGGGCCCCAGGGGCTACACCTTC

V gene: TRBV11-2
clone size: .
D gene: .
J gene: TRBJ1-2
CDR3 protein: CASSLVGGGMNPNYGYTF
CDR3 DNA: TGTGCCAGCAGCTTAGTCGGCGGGGGAATGAATCCTAACTATGGCTACACCTTC

V gene: TRBV5-1
clone size: .
D gene: .
J gene: TRBJ2-3
CDR3 protein: CASSRRGWTDTQYF
CDR3 DNA: TGCGCCAGCAGCCGCAGGGGTTGGACAGATACGCAGTATTTT

V gene: TRBV30
clone size: .
D gene: .
J gene: TRBJ2-2
CDR3 protein: CAWRSETGELFF
CDR3 DNA: TGTGCCTGGAGAAGCGAGACCGGGGAGCTGTTTTTT

V gene: TRBV7-9
clone size: .
D gene: .
J gene: TRBJ1-2
CDR3 protein: CASSSQGYGYTF
CDR3 DNA: TGTGCCAGCAGCTCACAGGGATATGGCTACACCTTC

V gene: TRBV30
clone size: once
D gene: .
J gene: TRBJ2-1
CDR3 protein: CACLTGNEQFF
CDR3 DNA: TGTGCCTGCCTAACAGGGAATGAGCAGTTCTTC

V gene: TRBV5-1
clone size: .
D gene: .
J gene: TRBJ1-6
CDR3 protein: CASSSEGGGSPLHF
CDR3 DNA: TGCGCCAGCAGCTCGGAAGGGGGGGGTTCACCCCTCCACTTT

V gene: TRBV15
clone size: .
D gene: .
J gene: TRBJ2-7
CDR3 protein: CATARGSGYEQYF
CDR3 DNA: TGTGCCACCGCACGGGGGTCCGGCTACGAGCAGTACTTC

V gene: TRBV6-6
clone size: .
D gene: .
J gene: TRBJ2-1
CDR3 protein: CASSYSRQGSYNEQFF
CDR3 DNA: TGTGCCAGCAGTTACTCGAGGCAGGGATCCTACAATGAGCAGTTCTTC

V gene: TRBV29-1
clone size: .
D gene: .
J gene: TRBJ2-2
CDR3 protein: CSVDKGITGELFF
CDR3 DNA: TGCAGCGTTGATAAGGGGATAACCGGGGAGCTGTTTTTT

V gene: TRBV11-2
clone size: once
D gene: TRBD1
J gene: TRBJ1-3
CDR3 protein: CASSRPRTGGNTIYF
CDR3 DNA: TGTGCCAGCAGCCGGCCCAGGACAGGGGGAAACACCATATATTTT

V gene: TRBV5-1
clone size: .
D gene: .
J gene: TRBJ1-1
CDR3 protein: CASSATGMNTEAFF
CDR3 DNA: TGCGCCAGCAGCGCGACCGGGATGAACACTGAAGCTTTCTTT

V gene: TRBV4-1
clone size: .
D gene: TRBD1
J gene: TRBJ2-3
CDR3 protein: CASSPPDRGGQYF
CDR3 DNA: TGCGCCAGCAGCCCCCCGGACAGGGGTGGGCAGTATTTT

V gene: TRBV2
clone size: .
D gene: .
J gene: TRBJ2-1
CDR3 protein: CASSEMGSSYNEQFF
CDR3 DNA: TGTGCCAGCAGTGAAATGGGGAGCTCCTACAATGAGCAGTTCTTC

V gene: TRBV5-4
clone size: .
D gene: TRBD2
J gene: TRBJ2-3
CDR3 protein: CASSLAIGGAPDTQYF
CDR3 DNA: TGTGCCAGCAGCTTGGCCATCGGGGGGGCGCCAGATACGCAGTATTTT

V gene: TRBV4-1
clone size: .
D gene: .
J gene: TRBJ1-5
CDR3 protein: CASSPYLRAEGQPQHF
CDR3 DNA: TGCGCCAGCAGCCCCTACCTTCGGGCCGAGGGCCAGCCCCAGCATTTT

V gene: TRBV29-1
clone size: .
D gene: TRBD1
J gene: TRBJ2-3
CDR3 protein: CSGKDRGKWTDTQYF
CDR3 DNA: TGCAGCGGGAAGGACAGGGGTAAATGGACAGATACGCAGTATTTT